This T cell receptor beta chain originates from a study of blood T cell repertoires in COVID-19. This CDR3 spans 13 amino acids. V lost 5 bases and J lost 6; bases outside the gene matches: 4. Germline loops: CDR1 SGHTA, CDR2 FQGNSA. Some clones are missing from TCRdb's copy, which holds only in-frame ones; the method was immunoSEQ multiplex PCR. The sample lists about 150,000 clones, roughly 90% occurring once. The material sequenced was peripheral blood. The chain is built from TRBV7-2 and TRBJ2-7, with 10 bases fitting TRBD1. The TCR sequence derives from a man in his 60s with acute or convalescent COVID-19. Written as DNA, the CDR3 is TGTGCCAGCAGCGCCGGGACAGGGGTCGAGCAGTACTTC. It is translated as CASSAGTGVEQYF.